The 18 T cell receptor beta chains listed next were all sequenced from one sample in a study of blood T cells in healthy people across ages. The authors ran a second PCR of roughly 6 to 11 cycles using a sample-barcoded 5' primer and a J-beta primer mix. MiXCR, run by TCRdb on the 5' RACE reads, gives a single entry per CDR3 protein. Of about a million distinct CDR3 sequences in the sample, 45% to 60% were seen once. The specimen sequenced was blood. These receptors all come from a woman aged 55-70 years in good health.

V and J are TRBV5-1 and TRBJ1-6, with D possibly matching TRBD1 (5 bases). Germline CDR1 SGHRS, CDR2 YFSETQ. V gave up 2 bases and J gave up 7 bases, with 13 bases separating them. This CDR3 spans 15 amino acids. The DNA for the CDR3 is TGCGCCAGCAGCTTTACCGGGGCACGCAATTCACCCCTCCACTTT. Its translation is CASSFTGARNSPLHF.

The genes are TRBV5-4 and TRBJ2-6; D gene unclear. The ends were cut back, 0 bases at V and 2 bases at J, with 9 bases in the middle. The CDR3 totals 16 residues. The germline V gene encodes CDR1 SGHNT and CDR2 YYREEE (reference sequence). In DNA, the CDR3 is TGTGCCAGCAGCTTGGGCCCCTTCCCTGGGGCCAACGTCCTGACTTTC. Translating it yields CASSLGPFPGANVLTF.

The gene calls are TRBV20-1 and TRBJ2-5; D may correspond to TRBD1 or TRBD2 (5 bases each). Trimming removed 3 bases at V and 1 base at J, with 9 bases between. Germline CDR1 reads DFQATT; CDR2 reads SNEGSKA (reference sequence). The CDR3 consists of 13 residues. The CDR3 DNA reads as TGCAGTGCTAGCGGGGCTCGCCAAGAGACCCAGTACTTC. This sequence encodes CSASGARQETQYF.

DNA for the CDR3: TGCAGTGCTAGAAACCAGGGACGCTTCTCCGAAGCTTTCTTT. It specifies CSARNQGRFSEAFF. V gene TRBV20-1 combines with J gene TRBJ1-1; tentatively, D is TRBD1 (5 bases). CDR1 and CDR2 (germline): DFQATT, SNEGSKA (reference sequence). Trimming removed 2 bases at V and 8 bases at J, with 18 bases between. This CDR3 has 14 amino acids.

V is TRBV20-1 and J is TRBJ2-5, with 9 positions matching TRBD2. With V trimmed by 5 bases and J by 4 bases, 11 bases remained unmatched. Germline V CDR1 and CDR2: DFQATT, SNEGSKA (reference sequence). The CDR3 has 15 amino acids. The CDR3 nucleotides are TGCAGTGCTCCGCTCCCGGGACTAGCTGGAGAGACCCAGTACTTC. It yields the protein CSAPLPGLAGETQYF.

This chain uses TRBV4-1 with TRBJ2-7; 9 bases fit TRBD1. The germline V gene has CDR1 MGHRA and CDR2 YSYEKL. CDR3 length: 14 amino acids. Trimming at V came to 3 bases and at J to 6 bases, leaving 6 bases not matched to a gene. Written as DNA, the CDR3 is TGCGCCAGCAGCCATCGGGACAGGGCAGGCGAGCAGTACTTC. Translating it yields CASSHRDRAGEQYF.

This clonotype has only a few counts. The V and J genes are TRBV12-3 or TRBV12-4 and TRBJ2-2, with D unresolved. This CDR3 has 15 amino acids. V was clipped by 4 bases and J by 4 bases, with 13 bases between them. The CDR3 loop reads CASSSQLRLTGELFF. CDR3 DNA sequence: TGTGCCAGCAGTTCACAACTCCGACTCACCGGGGAGCTGTTTTTT.

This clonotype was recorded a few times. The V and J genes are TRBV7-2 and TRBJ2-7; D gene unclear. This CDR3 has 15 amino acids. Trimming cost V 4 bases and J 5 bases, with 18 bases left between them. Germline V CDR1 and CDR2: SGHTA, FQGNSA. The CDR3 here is CASSSSWAVGHEQYF. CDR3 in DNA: TGTGCCAGCAGCTCCTCGTGGGCCGTGGGCCACGAGCAGTACTTC.

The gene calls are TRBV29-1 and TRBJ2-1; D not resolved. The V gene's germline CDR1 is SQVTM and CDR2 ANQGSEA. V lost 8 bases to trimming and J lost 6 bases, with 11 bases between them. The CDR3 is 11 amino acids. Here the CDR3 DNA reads TGCAGCCTAAAATACCTCAATGAGCAGTTCTTC. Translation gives CSLKYLNEQFF.

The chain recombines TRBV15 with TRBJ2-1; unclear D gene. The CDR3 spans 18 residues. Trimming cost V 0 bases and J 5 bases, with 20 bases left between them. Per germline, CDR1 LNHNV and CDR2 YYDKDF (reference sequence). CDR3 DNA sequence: TGTGCCACCAGCAGAGATTCCCTAGTGCGATGGTCCCACAATGAGCAGTTCTTC. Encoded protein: CATSRDSLVRWSHNEQFF. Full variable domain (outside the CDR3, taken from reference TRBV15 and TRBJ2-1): DAMVIQNPRYQVTQFGKPVTLSCSQTLNHNVMYWYQQKSSQAPKLLFHYYDKDFNNEADTPDNFQSRRPNTSFCFLDIRSPGLGDTAMYLCATSRDSLVRWSHNEQFFGPGTRLTVL.

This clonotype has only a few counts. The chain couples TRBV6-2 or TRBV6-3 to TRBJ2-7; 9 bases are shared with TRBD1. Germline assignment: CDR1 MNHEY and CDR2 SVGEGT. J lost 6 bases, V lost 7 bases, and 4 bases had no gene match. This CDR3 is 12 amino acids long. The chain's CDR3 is CASMGQGREQYF. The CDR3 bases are TGTGCCAGCATGGGACAGGGTCGCGAGCAGTACTTC.

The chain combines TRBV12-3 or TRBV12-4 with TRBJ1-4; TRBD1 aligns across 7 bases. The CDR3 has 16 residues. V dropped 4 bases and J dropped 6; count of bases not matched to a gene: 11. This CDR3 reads CASSSPQGSTDEKLFF. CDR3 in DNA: TGTGCCAGCAGTTCTCCACAGGGGTCTACTGATGAAAAACTGTTTTTT.

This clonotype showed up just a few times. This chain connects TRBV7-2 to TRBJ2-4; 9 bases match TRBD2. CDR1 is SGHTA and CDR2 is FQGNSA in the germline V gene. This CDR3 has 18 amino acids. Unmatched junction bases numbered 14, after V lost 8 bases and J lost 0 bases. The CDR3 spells CASGLKAGGQIAKNIQYF. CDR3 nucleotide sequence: TGTGCCAGCGGCCTTAAAGCGGGGGGACAAATAGCCAAAAACATTCAGTACTTC.

In DNA form, the CDR3 reads TGTGCCAGCAGCTCCCGAAGGGATCGTGGGACTGAAGCTTTCTTT. Protein sequence: CASSSRRDRGTEAFF. The chain recombines TRBV4-2 with TRBJ1-1; D is undetermined. This CDR3 has 15 residues. V was shortened by 5 bases and J by 5 bases, with 18 bases between the two germline ends. The germline V gene encodes CDR1 LGHNA and CDR2 YNFKEQ.

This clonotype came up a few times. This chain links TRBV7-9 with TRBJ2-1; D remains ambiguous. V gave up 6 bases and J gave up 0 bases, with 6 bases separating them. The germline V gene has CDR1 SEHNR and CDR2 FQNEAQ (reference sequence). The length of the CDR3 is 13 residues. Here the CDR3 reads CASSSRSYNEQFF. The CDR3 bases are TGTGCCAGCAGTTCCCGCTCCTACAATGAGCAGTTCTTC.

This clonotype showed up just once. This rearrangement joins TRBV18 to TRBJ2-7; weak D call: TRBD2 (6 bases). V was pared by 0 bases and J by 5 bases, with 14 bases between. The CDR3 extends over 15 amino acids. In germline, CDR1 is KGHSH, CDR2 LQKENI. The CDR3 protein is CASSPPGQGGNEQYF. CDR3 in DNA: TGTGCCAGCTCACCACCGGGGCAGGGCGGGAACGAGCAGTACTTC.

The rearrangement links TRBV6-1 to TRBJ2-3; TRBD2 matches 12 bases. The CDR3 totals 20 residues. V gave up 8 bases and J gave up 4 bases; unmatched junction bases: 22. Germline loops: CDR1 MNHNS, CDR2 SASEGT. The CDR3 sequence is CASGKTSGGPVGSGADTQYF. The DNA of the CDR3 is TGTGCCAGCGGGAAAACTAGCGGGGGGCCCGTTGGCTCTGGGGCAGATACGCAGTATTTT.

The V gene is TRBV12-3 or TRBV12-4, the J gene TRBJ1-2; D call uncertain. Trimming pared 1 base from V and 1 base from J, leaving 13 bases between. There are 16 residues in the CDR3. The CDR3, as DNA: TGTGCCAGCAGTTTAGTGGGAGAAAACCTTAACTATGGCTACACCTTC. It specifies CASSLVGENLNYGYTF.